This TCR beta chain was captured by sequencing in a study of blood T cell repertoires in COVID-19. Overall study context: Both acute and convalescent COVID-19 samples were obtained from the United States, Italy and Spain. PBMCs, B-cell-depleted T cells, or T cells provided the cDNA or gDNA that made up the material.

Authors' data handling: Amplified reference gene primers provided the basis for estimating nucleated cell counts. Profiled with immunoSEQ multiplex PCR; TCRdb holds only in-frame clones, not every one. V, J and clone size were drawn from that table, and D and trimming were deduced from the DNA. The sample holds under 45,000 clones, approximately 86% seen once. This CDR3 has 14 amino acids. Germline CDR1 reads MDHEN; CDR2 reads SYDVKM. V was clipped by 2 bases and J by 2 bases, with 10 bases between them. The source is a man in his forties with active COVID-19. Sample: peripheral blood. The chain has TRBV28 and TRBJ2-7; a possible D gene is TRBD1 (5 bases). DNA for the CDR3: TGTGCCAGCAGTTTAGGGGCAGGGACCTACGAGCAGTACTTC. It yields the protein CASSLGAGTYEQYF.